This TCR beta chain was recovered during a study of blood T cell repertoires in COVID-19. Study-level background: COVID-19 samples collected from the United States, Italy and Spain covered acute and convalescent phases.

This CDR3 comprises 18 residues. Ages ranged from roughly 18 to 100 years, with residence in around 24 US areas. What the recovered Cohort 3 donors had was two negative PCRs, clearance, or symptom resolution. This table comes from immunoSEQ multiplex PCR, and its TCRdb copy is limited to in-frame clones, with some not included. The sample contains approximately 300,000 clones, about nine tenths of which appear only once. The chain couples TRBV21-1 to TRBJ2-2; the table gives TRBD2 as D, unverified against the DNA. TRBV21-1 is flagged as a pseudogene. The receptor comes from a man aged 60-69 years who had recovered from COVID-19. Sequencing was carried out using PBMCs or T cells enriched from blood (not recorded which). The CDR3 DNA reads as TGTGCCAGCAGCAAAGAGGTGTCCGGGGGGACAAACACCGGGGAGCTGTTTTTT. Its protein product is CASSKEVSGGTNTGELFF.